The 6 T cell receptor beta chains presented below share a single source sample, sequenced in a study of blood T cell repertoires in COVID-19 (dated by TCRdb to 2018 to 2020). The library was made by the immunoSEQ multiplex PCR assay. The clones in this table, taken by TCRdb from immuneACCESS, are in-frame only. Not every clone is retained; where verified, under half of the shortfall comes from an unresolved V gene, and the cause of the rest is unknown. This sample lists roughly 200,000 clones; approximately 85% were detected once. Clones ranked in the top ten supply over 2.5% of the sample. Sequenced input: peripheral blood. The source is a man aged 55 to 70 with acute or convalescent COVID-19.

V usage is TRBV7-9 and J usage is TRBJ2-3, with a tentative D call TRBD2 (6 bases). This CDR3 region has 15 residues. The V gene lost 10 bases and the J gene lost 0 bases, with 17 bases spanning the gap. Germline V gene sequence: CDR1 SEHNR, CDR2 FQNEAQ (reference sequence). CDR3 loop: CATRGGGTSTDTQYF. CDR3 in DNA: TGTGCCACCCGTGGGGGAGGCACTAGCACAGATACGCAGTATTTT.

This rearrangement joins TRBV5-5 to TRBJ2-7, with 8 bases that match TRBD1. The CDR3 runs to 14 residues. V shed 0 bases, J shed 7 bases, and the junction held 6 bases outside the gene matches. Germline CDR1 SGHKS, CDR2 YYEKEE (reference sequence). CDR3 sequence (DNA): TGTGCCAGCAGCTTGGGGACAGGGCCCTGGGAGCAGTACTTC. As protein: CASSLGTGPWEQYF.

This CDR3 is CASSQPYSGRRPNTDTQYF. In nucleotides, the CDR3 is TGCGCCAGCAGCCAGCCCTATAGCGGGAGGAGACCAAACACAGATACGCAGTATTTT. V and J are TRBV4-1 and TRBJ2-3; 10 bases fit TRBD2. Germline assignment: CDR1 MGHRA and CDR2 YSYEKL. This CDR3 region has 19 residues. The ends lost 3 bases at V and 2 bases at J; junction bases unmatched: 14.

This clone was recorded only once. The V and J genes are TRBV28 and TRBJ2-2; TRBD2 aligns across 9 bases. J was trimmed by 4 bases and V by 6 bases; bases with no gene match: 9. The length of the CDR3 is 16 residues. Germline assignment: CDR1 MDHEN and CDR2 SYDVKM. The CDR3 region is CASSFRAGGTTGELFF. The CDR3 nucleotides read TGTGCCAGCAGCTTCCGAGCGGGGGGAACCACCGGGGAGCTGTTTTTT.

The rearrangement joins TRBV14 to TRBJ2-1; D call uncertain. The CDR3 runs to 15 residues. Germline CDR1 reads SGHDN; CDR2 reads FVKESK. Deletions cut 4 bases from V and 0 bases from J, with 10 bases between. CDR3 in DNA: TGTGCCAGCAGCCGGTACCCTAGCTCCTACAATGAGCAGTTCTTC. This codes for CASSRYPSSYNEQFF.

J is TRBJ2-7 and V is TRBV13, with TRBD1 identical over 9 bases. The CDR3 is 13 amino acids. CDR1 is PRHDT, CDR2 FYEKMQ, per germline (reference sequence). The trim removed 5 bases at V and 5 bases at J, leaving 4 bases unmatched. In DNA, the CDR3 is TGTGCCAGCAGCATAAGGACAGGGGACGAGCAGTACTTC. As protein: CASSIRTGDEQYF.